The TCR beta chain under discussion was sequenced for a study of CD8+ T cells in alopecia areata. For the study at large: Tofacitinib administration to treated patients was oral, at 5 to 10 mg twice daily.

The table lists this clone with a few counts. Its antigen is unknown. V lost 3 bases, J lost 6 bases, and 9 bases lay in between. Germline V gives CDR1 LGHNA, CDR2 YSLEER. The CDR3 is 13 amino acids. Treatment reported: oral pan-JAK inhibitor, 5-10 mg twice daily. CD4+ and CD8+ T cells were sorted from PBMCs. Extraction of RNA preceded its reverse transcription into cDNA, which served as the sequencing template. TCRdb keeps only in-frame clones here, not all; method: immunoSEQ multiplex PCR. The sample includes approximately 190,000 clones, about three fifths of them seen just once. Whole-study results and caveats: Tofacitinib produced a significant decrease in scalp clonality and in expanded CD8+ clones among the top 100. Many expanded lesional clones remained in scalp and blood on tofacitinib.

The TCR was taken from a human donor with alopecia areata. This sequence joins TRBV4-3 and TRBJ2-1; D remains ambiguous. This sample comprised CD4+ T cells sorted from blood, obtained at week 24, from a patient treated with tofacitinib. CDR3: CASSQELPNEQFF. The DNA for the CDR3 is TGCGCCAGCAGCCAGGAGTTACCCAATGAGCAGTTCTTC.